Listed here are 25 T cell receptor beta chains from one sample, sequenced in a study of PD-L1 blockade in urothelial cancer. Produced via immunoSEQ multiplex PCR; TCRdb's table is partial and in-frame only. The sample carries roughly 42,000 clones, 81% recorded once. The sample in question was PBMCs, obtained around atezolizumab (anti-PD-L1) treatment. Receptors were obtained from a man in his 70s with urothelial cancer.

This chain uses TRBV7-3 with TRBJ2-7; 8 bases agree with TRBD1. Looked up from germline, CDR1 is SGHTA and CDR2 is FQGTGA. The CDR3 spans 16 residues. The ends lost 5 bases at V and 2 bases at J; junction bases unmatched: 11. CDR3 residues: CASSLTGGLATYEQYF. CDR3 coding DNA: TGTGCCAGCAGCCTCACAGGGGGACTCGCTACCTACGAGCAGTACTTC.

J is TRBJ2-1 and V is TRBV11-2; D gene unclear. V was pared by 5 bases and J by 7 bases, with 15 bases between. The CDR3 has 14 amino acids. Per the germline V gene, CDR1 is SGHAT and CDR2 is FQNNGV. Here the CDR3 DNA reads TGTGCCAGCAGCCCTGCAGGCCAGGATAATGAGCAGTTCTTC. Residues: CASSPAGQDNEQFF.

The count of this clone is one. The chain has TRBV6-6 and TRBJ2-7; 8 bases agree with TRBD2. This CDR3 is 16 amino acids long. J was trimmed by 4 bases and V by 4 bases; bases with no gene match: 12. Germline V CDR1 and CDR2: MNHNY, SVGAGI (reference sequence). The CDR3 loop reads CASSSPESGSRYEQYF. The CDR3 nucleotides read TGTGCCAGCAGTTCCCCGGAGAGCGGGAGTCGGTACGAGCAGTACTTC.

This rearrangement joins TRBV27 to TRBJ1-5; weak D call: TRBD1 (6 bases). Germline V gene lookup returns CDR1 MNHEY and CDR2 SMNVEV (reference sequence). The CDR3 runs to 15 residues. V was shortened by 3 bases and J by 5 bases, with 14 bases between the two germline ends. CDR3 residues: CASSFLDSKDQPQHF. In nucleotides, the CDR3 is TGTGCCAGCAGTTTTTTGGACAGTAAAGATCAGCCCCAGCATTTT.

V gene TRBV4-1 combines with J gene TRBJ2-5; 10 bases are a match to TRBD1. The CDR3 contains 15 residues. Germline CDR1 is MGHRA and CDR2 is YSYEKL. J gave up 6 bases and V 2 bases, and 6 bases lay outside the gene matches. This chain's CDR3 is CASSQTRQGAKTQYF. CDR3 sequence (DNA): TGCGCCAGCAGCCAAACCCGACAGGGGGCTAAGACCCAGTACTTC.

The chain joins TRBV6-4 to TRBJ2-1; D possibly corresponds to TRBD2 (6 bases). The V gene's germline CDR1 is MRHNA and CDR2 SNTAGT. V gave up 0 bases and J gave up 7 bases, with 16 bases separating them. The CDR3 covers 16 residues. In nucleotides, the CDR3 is TGTGCCAGCAGTGACTCGACTAGGAGAGGTCGGAATGAGCAGTTCTTC. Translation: CASSDSTRRGRNEQFF.

The CDR3 DNA reads TGCGCCAGCAGCTTGAAAGTGGGAGGCGCTGAAAAACTGTTTTTT. Protein product: CASSLKVGGAEKLFF. The J gene is TRBJ1-4, the V gene TRBV5-1; D uncertain. V lost 1 base, J lost 7 bases, and 14 bases lay in between. CDR3 length: 15 residues. The germline V gene encodes CDR1 SGHRS and CDR2 YFSETQ.

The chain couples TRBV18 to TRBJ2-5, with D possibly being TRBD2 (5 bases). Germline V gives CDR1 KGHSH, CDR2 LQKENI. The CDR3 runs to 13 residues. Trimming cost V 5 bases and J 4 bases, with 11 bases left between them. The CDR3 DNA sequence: TGTGCCAGCTCAAGAGGGCCGGGAGAGACCCAGTACTTC. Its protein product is CASSRGPGETQYF.

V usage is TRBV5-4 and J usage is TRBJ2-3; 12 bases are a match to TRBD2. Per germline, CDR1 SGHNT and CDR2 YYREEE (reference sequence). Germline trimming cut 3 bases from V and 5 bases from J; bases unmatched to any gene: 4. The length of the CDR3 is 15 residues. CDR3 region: CASSSTSGSLDTQYF. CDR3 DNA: TGTGCCAGCAGCTCGACTAGCGGGAGCTTAGATACGCAGTATTTT. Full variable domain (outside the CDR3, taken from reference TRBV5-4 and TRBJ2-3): ETGVTQSPTHLIKTRGQQVTLRCSSQSGHNTVSWYQQALGQGPQFIFQYYREEENGRGNFPPRFSGLQFPNYSSELNVNALELDDSALYLCASSSTSGSLDTQYFGPGTRLTVL.

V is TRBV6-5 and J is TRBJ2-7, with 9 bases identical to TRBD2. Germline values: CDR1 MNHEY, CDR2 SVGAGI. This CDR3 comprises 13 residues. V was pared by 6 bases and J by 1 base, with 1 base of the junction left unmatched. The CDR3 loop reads CASRTSGSYEQYF. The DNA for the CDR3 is TGTGCCAGCAGGACTAGCGGATCCTACGAGCAGTACTTC.

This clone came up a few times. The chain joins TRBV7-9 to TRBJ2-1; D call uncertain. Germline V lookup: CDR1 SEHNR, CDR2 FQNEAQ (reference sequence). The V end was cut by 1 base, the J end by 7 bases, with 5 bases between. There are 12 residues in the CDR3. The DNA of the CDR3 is TGTGCCAGCAGCTTAGGGAGTAATGAGCAGTTCTTC. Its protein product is CASSLGSNEQFF.

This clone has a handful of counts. The CDR3 is CASMGTSGAYEQYF. The DNA of the CDR3 is TGTGCCAGCATGGGGACTAGCGGGGCCTACGAGCAGTACTTC. The chain links TRBV28 to TRBJ2-7, with 13 bases lining up with TRBD2. After removal of 7 bases from V and 2 bases from J, the junction contained 2 bases not matched to a gene. Germline CDR1 MDHEN, CDR2 SYDVKM. This CDR3 is 14 amino acids long.

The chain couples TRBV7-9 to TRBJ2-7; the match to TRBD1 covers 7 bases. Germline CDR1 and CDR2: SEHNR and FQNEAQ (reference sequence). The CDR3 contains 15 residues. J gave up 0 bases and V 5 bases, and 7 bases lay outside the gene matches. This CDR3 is CASSPGQVSSYEQYF. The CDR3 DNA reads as TGTGCCAGCAGCCCCGGACAGGTGAGCTCCTACGAGCAGTACTTC.

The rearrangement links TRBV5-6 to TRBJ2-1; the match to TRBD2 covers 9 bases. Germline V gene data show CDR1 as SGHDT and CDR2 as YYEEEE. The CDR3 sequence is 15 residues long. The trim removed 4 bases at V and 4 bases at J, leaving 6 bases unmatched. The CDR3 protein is CASSELAGRYNEQFF. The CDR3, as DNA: TGTGCCAGCAGCGAGCTAGCGGGAAGATACAATGAGCAGTTCTTC.

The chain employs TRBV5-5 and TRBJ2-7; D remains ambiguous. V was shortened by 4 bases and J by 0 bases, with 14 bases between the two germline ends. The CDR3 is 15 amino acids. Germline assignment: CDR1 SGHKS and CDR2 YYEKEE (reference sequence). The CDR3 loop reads CASSRQARGSYEQYF. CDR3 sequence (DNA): TGTGCCAGCAGCCGTCAAGCGCGTGGCTCCTACGAGCAGTACTTC.

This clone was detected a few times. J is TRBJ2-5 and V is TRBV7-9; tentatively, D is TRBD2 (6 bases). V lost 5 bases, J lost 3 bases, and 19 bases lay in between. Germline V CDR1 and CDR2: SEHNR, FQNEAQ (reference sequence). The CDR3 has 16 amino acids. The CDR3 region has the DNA TGTGCCAGCAGCCCGCCTACCGGGACTCACGAAGAGACCCAGTACTTC. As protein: CASSPPTGTHEETQYF.

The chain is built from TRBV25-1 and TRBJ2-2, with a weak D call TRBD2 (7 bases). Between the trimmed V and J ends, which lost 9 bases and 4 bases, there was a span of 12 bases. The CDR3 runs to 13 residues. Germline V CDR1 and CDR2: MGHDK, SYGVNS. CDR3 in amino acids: CASRGASTGELFF. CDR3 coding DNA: TGTGCCAGTCGGGGGGCTAGCACCGGGGAGCTGTTTTTT.

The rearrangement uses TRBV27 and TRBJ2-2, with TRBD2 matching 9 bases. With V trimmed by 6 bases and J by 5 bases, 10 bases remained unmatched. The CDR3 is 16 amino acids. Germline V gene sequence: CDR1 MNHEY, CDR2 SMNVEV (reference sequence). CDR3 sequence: CASSYTAGGRTGELFF. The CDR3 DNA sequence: TGTGCCAGCAGCTATACGGCGGGAGGGAGAACCGGGGAGCTGTTTTTT.

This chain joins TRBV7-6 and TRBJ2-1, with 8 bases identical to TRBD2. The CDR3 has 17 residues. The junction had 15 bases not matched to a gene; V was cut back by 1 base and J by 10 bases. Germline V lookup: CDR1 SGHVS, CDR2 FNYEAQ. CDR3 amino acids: CASSLDGRASGGSEQFF. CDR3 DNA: TGTGCCAGCAGCTTAGACGGGAGGGCTTCGGGAGGTTCCGAGCAGTTCTTC.

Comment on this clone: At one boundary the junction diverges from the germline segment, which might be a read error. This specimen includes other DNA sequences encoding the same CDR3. The CDR3 DNA reads TGTAGCGTTGAGGAGGGAGTCACTGAAGCTTTCTTT. Protein product: CSVEEGVTEAFF. The chain employs TRBV29-1 and TRBJ1-1; no clear D. Germline V gives CDR1 SQVTM, CDR2 ANQGSEA. The CDR3 has 12 amino acids.

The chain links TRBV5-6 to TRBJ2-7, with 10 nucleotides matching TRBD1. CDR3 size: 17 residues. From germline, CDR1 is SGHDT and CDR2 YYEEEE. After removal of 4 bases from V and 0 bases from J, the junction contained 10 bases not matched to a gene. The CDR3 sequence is CASSVLGTGVLSYEQYF. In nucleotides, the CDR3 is TGTGCCAGCAGCGTGCTGGGGACAGGGGTCCTCTCCTACGAGCAGTACTTC.

Written as DNA, the CDR3 is TGTGCCAGCAGCGTCCTAGCGGGTAGCAATGAGCAGTTCTTC. Amino acid sequence: CASSVLAGSNEQFF. The chain employs TRBV9 and TRBJ2-1; 8 bases are a match to TRBD2. The CDR3 is 14 residues long. Germline V gives CDR1 SGDLS, CDR2 YYNGEE. Trimming cost V 2 bases and J 6 bases; bases outside gene matches: 4.

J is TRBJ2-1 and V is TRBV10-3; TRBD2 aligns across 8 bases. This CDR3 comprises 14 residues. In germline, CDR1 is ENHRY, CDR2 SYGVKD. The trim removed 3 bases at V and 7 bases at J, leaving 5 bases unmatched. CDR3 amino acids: CAISDGASGNEQFF. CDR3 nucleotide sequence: TGTGCCATCAGTGATGGGGCTAGCGGGAATGAGCAGTTCTTC.

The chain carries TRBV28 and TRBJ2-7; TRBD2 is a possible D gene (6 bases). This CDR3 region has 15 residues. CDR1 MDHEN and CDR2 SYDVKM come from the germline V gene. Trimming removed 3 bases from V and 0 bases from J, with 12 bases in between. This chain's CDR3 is CASSFIGRSSYEQYF. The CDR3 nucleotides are TGTGCCAGCAGTTTTATCGGGAGAAGCTCCTACGAGCAGTACTTC.

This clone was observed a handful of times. The CDR3 sequence is CSATTGVKGNTIYF. The CDR3 DNA sequence: TGCAGCGCAACGACAGGCGTTAAGGGAAACACCATATATTTT. The chain recombines TRBV29-1 with TRBJ1-3, with D tentatively TRBD1 (6 bases). Trimming shortened V by 7 bases and J by 4 bases, and 17 bases separated the two germline ends. The germline V gene encodes CDR1 SQVTM and CDR2 ANQGSEA. The CDR3 is 14 amino acids.